The clone carrying this T cell receptor beta chain was seen more than once but under ten times. The antigen is unknown. MiXCR, run by TCRdb on the RT-PCR reads, gives a single entry per CDR3 protein. The sample holds around 200,000 distinct CDR3 sequences; nearly 9.5% are singletons and the top ten take 9.5% to 13%. The CDR3 contains 13 residues. The ends were cut back, 0 bases at V and 3 bases at J, with 5 bases in the middle. Per germline, CDR1 LGHNA and CDR2 YSLEER. This sample was included in a study of response to subunit inactivated influenza vaccine. General study findings and limits: Each seasonal flu vaccination may recruit only limited new T cells, authors suggested.

This chain links TRBV4-3 with TRBJ2-5; D gene ambiguous. The source is a man aged 45-65 years who received an inactivated influenza vaccine. The sequenced sample was non-naive T cells sorted from PBMCs, obtained on the day of vaccination. The CDR3 sequence is CASSQDEEETQYF. The CDR3 coding sequence is TGCGCCAGCAGCCAAGATGAGGAAGAGACCCAGTACTTC.